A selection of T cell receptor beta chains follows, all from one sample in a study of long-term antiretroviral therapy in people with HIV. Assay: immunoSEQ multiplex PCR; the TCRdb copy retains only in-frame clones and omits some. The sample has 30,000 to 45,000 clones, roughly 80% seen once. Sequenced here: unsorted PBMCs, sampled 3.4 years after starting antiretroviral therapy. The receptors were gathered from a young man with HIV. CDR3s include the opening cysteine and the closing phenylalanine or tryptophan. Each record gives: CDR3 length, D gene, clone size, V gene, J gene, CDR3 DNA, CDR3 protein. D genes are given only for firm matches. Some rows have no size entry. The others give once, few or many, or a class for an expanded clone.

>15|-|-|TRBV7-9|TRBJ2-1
TGTGCCAGCAGCCGCGGGGAGAGCTCCTACAATGAGCAGTTCTTC
CASSRGESSYNEQFF
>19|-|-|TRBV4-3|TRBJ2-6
TGCGCCAGCAGCCAAGATCTGGTAGAACGTCTCTCTGGGGCCAACGTCCTGACTTTC
CASSQDLVERLSGANVLTF
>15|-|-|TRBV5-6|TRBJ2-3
TGTGCCAGCAGCTTGCTTCAGGCAGCCACAGATACGCAGTATTTT
CASSLLQAATDTQYF
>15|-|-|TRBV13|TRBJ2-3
TGTGCCAGCAGCCTAAGACCAGGGGCCCCAGATACGCAGTATTTT
CASSLRPGAPDTQYF
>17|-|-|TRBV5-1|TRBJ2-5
TGCGCCAGCAGCCGAGCACAGGGTGAAGTTGAGGGAGAGACCCAGTACTTC
CASSRAQGEVEGETQYF
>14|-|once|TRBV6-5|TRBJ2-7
TGTGCCAGCAGTCAAAGGGACATCTACTACGAGCAGTACTTC
CASSQRDIYYEQYF
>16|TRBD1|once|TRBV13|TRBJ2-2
TGTGCCAGCAGCTTCCTGGGACAGGGAGGCACCGGGGAGCTGTTTTTT
CASSFLGQGGTGELFF
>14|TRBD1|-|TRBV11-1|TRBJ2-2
TGTGCCAGCAGCCCGGACAGGGTCGCCGGGGAGCTGTTTTTT
CASSPDRVAGELFF
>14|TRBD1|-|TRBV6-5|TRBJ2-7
TGTGCCAGCAGAAGGACAGGGATGCCTTACGAGCAGTACTTC
CASRRTGMPYEQYF
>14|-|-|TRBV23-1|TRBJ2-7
TGCGCCAGCAGACACTCCCCTGGTTCAAACGAGCAGTACTTC
CASRHSPGSNEQYF
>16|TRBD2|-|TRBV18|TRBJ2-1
TGTGCCAGCTCACCTGAGACTAGCGGGACGTACAATGAGCAGTTCTTC
CASSPETSGTYNEQFF
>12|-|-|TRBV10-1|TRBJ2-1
TGCGCCAGCAGTGAGTCTGGCAGGGAGACGTTCTTC
CASSESGRETFF
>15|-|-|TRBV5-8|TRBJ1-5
TGTGCCAGCAGCTTAGGGGCAAGAGACAATCAGCCCCAGCATTTT
CASSLGARDNQPQHF
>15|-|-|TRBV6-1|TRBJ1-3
TGTGCCAGCAGTGAAGAGGGGCACTCTGGAAACACCATATATTTT
CASSEEGHSGNTIYF
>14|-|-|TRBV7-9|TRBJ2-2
TGTGCCAGCAGCTTAGGCCTCAAACCCGGGGAGCTGTTTTTT
CASSLGLKPGELFF
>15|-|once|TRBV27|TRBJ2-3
TGTGCCAGCAGCCAGGTCATTGGGGTCACAGATACGCAGTATTTT
CASSQVIGVTDTQYF
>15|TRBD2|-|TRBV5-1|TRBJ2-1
TGCGCCAGCAGATTCGGACTAGCGGGAGTTAATGAGCAGTTCTTC
CASRFGLAGVNEQFF
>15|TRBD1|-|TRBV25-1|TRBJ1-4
TGTGCCAGCAGGGACACAGGGGCTCATAATGAAAAACTGTTTTTT
CASRDTGAHNEKLFF
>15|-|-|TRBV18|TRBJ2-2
TGTGCCAGCTCACCGAGGGACTTCCGTACCGGGGAGCTGTTTTTT
CASSPRDFRTGELFF